This T cell receptor beta chain derives from a study of cytomegalovirus exposure and HLA in healthy donors. The V and J ends lost 3 bases and 3 bases respectively, with 14 bases between them. The CDR3 covers 15 residues. CDR1 and CDR2 (germline): MDHEN, SYDVKM. Researchers ran the PCR with 60 Vbeta and 13 Jbeta primers. As processed by the authors: Approximately 86 million unique TCR beta chains, 10 million to 14 million shared, were counted in a later analysis. Libraries were prepared by immunoSEQ multiplex PCR; TCRdb keeps only in-frame clonotypes and omits some of them. V and J calls and clone size follow that table, whereas D and trimming were derived from the DNA. The repertoire holds approximately 190,000 clones, with approximately 80% as singletons. The donors (healthy individuals) were bone marrow donors. Overall study results and limits: V- and J-gene trimming in TCR beta was tied to a missense DCLRE1C variant by an analysis performed later. Clonal expansion, a later analysis showed, was greater in HLA-associated TCR beta chains than in equally common others.

Worth noting for this clone: Its antigen is not identified.

The TCR comes from a woman between 25 and 40 years old in good health and CMV-seropositive. The sample taken for sequencing was PBMCs. This chain joins TRBV28 and TRBJ1-1, with no clear D. The CDR3 coding sequence is TGTGCCAGCAGTTTCTTGGCGGGAAGGGACACTGAAGCTTTCTTT. Its translation: CASSFLAGRDTEAFF.